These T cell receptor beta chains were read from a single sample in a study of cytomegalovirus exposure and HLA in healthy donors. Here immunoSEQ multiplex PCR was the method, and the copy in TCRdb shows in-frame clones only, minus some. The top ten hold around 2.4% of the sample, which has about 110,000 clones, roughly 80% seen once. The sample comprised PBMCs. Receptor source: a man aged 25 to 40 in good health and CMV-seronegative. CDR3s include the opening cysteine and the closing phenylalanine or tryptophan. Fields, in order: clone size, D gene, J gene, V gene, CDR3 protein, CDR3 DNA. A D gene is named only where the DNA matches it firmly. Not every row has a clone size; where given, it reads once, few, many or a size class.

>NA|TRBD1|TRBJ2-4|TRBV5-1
CASSLPQGENIQYF
TGCGCCAGCAGCTTACCACAGGGGGAAAACATTCAGTACTTC
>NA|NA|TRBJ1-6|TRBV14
CASSLTGRGQSPLHF
TGTGCCAGCAGCCTGACAGGCAGGGGCCAATCACCCCTCCACTTT
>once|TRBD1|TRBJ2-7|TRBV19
CATRQGAGEQYF
TGTGCCACCAGACAGGGGGCGGGAGAGCAGTACTTC
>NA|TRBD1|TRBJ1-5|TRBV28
CKTGTAIRHQPQHF
TGTAAAACCGGGACAGCCATTCGTCATCAGCCCCAGCATTTT
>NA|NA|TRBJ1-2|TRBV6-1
CASSELNRSLYGYTF
TGTGCCAGCAGTGAATTGAACAGAAGCCTCTATGGCTACACCTTC
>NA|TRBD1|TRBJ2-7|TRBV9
CASSVGQGLREQYF
TGTGCCAGCAGCGTCGGACAGGGGTTGAGGGAGCAGTACTTC
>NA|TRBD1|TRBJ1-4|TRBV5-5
CASRAGTGSRALFF
TGTGCCAGCAGAGCCGGGACAGGGAGCCGGGCCTTGTTTTTT
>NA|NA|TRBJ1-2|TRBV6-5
CASTSDLTANYGYTF
TGTGCCAGCACCTCTGACTTGACAGCTAACTATGGCTACACCTTC
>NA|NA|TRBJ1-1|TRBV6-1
CASGQVYTEAFF
TGTGCCAGCGGGCAGGTGTACACTGAAGCTTTCTTT
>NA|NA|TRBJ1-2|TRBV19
CASSMGLRDGYTF
TGTGCCAGTAGTATGGGACTGAGGGATGGCTACACCTTC
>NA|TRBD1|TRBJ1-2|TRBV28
CASTSPRDRGPRGGYTF
TGTGCCAGCACCTCTCCCCGGGACAGGGGGCCGAGGGGTGGCTACACCTTC
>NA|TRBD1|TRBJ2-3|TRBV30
CAWGQGTVGTGTQYF
TGTGCCTGGGGTCAAGGGACAGTAGGAACGGGTACGCAGTATTTT
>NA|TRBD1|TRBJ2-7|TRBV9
CASSVGQGHEQYF
TGTGCCAGCAGCGTTGGACAGGGCCACGAGCAGTACTTC
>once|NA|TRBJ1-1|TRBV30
CAWSVRAEAFF
TGTGCCTGGAGTGTGCGGGCTGAAGCTTTCTTT
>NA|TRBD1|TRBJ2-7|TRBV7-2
CASNTPDRGRYEQYF
TGTGCCAGCAACACTCCGGACAGGGGGCGGTACGAGCAGTACTTC